Below, one T cell receptor (beta chain) is given with its context. The antigen remains unidentified. This specimen belongs to a study of T cell repertoires in cytomegalovirus infection. Notes on the study in general: CMV-specific TCR beta clonotypes restricted by HLA-C were the ones dominating the ex vivo response. Cumulated frequencies of public TCR beta families served to identify carriers of CMV plus the relevant HLA.

Using its own MiXCR run on the reads, TCRdb lists one record per CDR3 protein. The sample shows a few hundred thousand distinct CDR3 sequences, 8% to 10% of them seen only once. Germline CDR1 SGHDT, CDR2 YYEEEE. Trimming removed 3 bases from V and 5 bases from J, with 12 bases in between. The CDR3 is 14 amino acids. Sequenced sample: PBMCs. The chain carries TRBV5-6 and TRBJ2-1; no firm D call. The TCR sequence derives from a human donor in good health (CMV status not recorded). Some clones in this sample may be carry-over from other donors' samples. The CDR3 DNA reads as TGTGCCAGCAGCTATGGTTCGAGAGACAATGAGCAGTTCTTC. It yields the protein CASSYGSRDNEQFF.